This T cell receptor beta chain was identified in a study of T cells in Graves' hyperthyroidism and ophthalmopathy. This clonotype showed up just a few times. V lost 5 bases and J 0 bases, leaving 14 bases between the germline ends. The CDR3 is made up of 15 amino acids. Germline V gene sequence: CDR1 DFQATT, CDR2 SNEGSKA (reference sequence). Amplified TCR beta CDR3 regions derived from RNA transcripts. First-round RT-PCR with HTBI primers amplified the TCR CDR3 region. MiXCR was run by TCRdb on the multiplex PCR reads, yielding one entry per CDR3 protein. The sample includes 650,000 to 800,000 distinct CDR3 sequences, just under 45% seen only once; the top ten take approximately 7.2%.

Sequences were obtained from peripheral blood or thyroid tissue (not recorded which). The sequence was collected from an adult man with Graves' disease, either hyperthyroidism or ophthalmopathy (not recorded which). The chain has TRBV20-1 and TRBJ1-5; D remains ambiguous. This CDR3 reads CSAASGRTSNQPQHF. In DNA, the CDR3 is TGCAGTGCTGCCTCCGGACGGACTAGCAATCAGCCCCAGCATTTT.